These 29 T cell receptor beta chains originate from one sample sequenced in a study of Graves' ophthalmopathy and Graves' hyperthyroidism listed by TCRdb under 2018. Sequencing took place on an Illumina HiSeq 2000. TCR beta CDR3 regions were amplified from RNA transcripts for repertoire sequencing. HTBI primers and the Qiagen OneStep RT-PCR kit were used in a first-round RT-PCR, which was followed by a second-round multiplex PCR, size selection and purification. The public reads were reanalyzed by TCRdb: fastp trimming at Q25, MiXCR alignment, in-frame beta chains only. All rows with the same CDR3 protein become a single entry with the most common DNA and genes. This sample holds about 1.1 million distinct CDR3 sequences; roughly two fifths were observed only once. Together, the top ten hold around 10% of the sample. Sample: peripheral blood or thyroid tissue (not recorded which). The source of these receptors is an adult man with Graves' hyperthyroidism.

This rearrangement joins TRBV12-3 or TRBV12-4 to TRBJ1-5; possibly TRBD1 for D (6 bases). V dropped 6 bases and J dropped 6 bases, with 18 bases sitting between them. There are 15 residues in the CDR3. This CDR3 is CASSSGQKGGQPQHF. The CDR3, as DNA: TGTGCCAGCAGCTCCGGACAGAAGGGAGGTCAGCCCCAGCATTTT.

This clonotype was seen repeatedly, ten times or more. The rearrangement links TRBV29-1 to TRBJ2-7, with 8 nucleotides matching TRBD1. The CDR3 loop spans 13 amino acids. Trimming at V came to 6 bases and at J to 0 bases, leaving 4 bases not matched to a gene. Germline V gene data show CDR1 as SQVTM and CDR2 as ANQGSEA. CDR3 sequence reads: CSVGTGRSYEQYF. The CDR3 nucleotides read TGCAGCGTGGGGACAGGCCGCTCCTACGAGCAGTACTTC.

The chain carries TRBV20-1 and TRBJ1-3; 8 nucleotides match TRBD1. Germline CDR1 and CDR2: DFQATT and SNEGSKA (reference sequence). V was pared by 0 bases and J by 4 bases, with 5 bases of the junction left unmatched. The CDR3 covers 15 residues. The CDR3 nucleotides are TGCAGTGCTAGAGACGGGACAGGACCGGGAAACACCATATATTTT. Translated, it gives CSARDGTGPGNTIYF.

The chain recombines TRBV15 with TRBJ1-1, with 9 bases aligning to TRBD1. The length of the CDR3 is 16 residues. Looked up from germline, CDR1 is LNHNV and CDR2 is YYDKDF (reference sequence). V was pared by 2 bases and J by 3 bases, with 7 bases of the junction left unmatched. The CDR3 bases are TGTGCCACCAGCAGACATCCGGGACAGGGAGACACTGAAGCTTTCTTT. The encoded protein is CATSRHPGQGDTEAFF.

In its sample, this clonotype was seen many times. The V and J genes are TRBV7-6 and TRBJ2-5; TRBD2 aligns across 10 bases. The length of the CDR3 is 17 residues. Germline CDR1 is SGHVS and CDR2 is FNYEAQ. V shed 5 bases, J shed 7 bases, and the junction held 16 bases outside the gene matches. The CDR3 region is CASSHSGTSALPGTQYF. The CDR3 DNA reads as TGTGCCAGCAGCCATAGCGGGACTAGCGCCCTACCAGGGACCCAGTACTTC. The full variable domain, with the rest looked up from reference TRBV7-6 and TRBJ2-5, is GAGVSQSPRYKVTKRGQDVALRCDPISGHVSLYWYRQALGQGPEFLTYFNYEAQQDKSGLPNDRFSAERPEGSISTLTIQRTEQRDSAMYRCASSHSGTSALPGTQYFGPGTRLLVL.

This clonotype came up many times. This CDR3 reads CSVISEDTNQPQHF. CDR3 nucleotide sequence: TGCAGCGTCATTAGCGAGGATACCAATCAGCCCCAGCATTTT. This chain uses TRBV29-1 with TRBJ1-5; D call uncertain. Trimming stripped 6 bases from V and 3 bases from J, with 15 bases between. This CDR3 has 14 residues. The germline V gene encodes CDR1 SQVTM and CDR2 ANQGSEA.

Ten or more counts support this clonotype. This sequence joins TRBV5-1 and TRBJ1-1; D is perhaps TRBD1 (6 bases). CDR1 SGHRS and CDR2 YFSETQ come from the germline V gene. The length of the CDR3 is 14 residues. V lost 0 bases and J 6 bases, leaving 12 bases between the germline ends. CDR3 DNA sequence: TGCGCCAGCAGCTTGGCGGGGGGCTCAGCTGAAGCTTTCTTT. Protein sequence: CASSLAGGSAEAFF.

Points on this clonotype: This may come from a read error, since a much larger clone is one base off. The chain uses TRBV10-3 and TRBJ1-1; TRBD1 might be the D (5 bases). Per germline, CDR1 ENHRY and CDR2 SYGVKD. V dropped 6 bases and J dropped 7 bases, with 12 bases sitting between them. The CDR3 is made up of 12 amino acids. In DNA form, the CDR3 reads TGTGCCATCAGCCAACGGAGGGGTGAAGCTTTCTTT. It yields the protein CAISQRRGEAFF.

This clonotype was picked up one time. One base away lies a much larger clone, so this may be a sequencing read error. This chain uses TRBV20-1 with TRBJ2-6; D gene unclear. The CDR3 runs 14 residues. V was trimmed by 3 bases and J by 2 bases, leaving 8 bases between them. Germline V gene sequence: CDR1 DFQATT, CDR2 SNEGSKA (reference sequence). The CDR3 DNA reads TGCAGTGCTAGTTTCATCGCTGGGGCCAACGTCCTGACTTTC. Translation gives CSASFIAGANVLTF.

The V gene is TRBV7-2, the J gene TRBJ1-6; no clear D gene. The CDR3 runs to 15 residues. Trimming stripped 6 bases from V and 0 bases from J, with 9 bases between. CDR1 and CDR2 (germline): SGHTA, FQGNSA. CDR3 nucleotide sequence: TGTGCCAGCAGTTTTTGGAACTCCTATAATTCACCCCTCCACTTT. This sequence encodes CASSFWNSYNSPLHF.

The chain recombines TRBV25-1 with TRBJ2-2; TRBD1 aligns across 8 bases. The CDR3 runs 16 residues. V was clipped by 6 bases and J by 7 bases; unmatched bases: 13. Per germline, CDR1 MGHDK and CDR2 SYGVNS. CDR3 loop: CASSPALDRESGELFF. The CDR3 region has the DNA TGTGCCAGCAGCCCAGCGTTGGACAGGGAAAGCGGGGAGCTGTTTTTT.

This clonotype was recorded a few times. This chain joins TRBV7-9 and TRBJ1-2; 12 bases map to TRBD1. Looked up from germline, CDR1 is SEHNR and CDR2 is FQNEAQ (reference sequence). The CDR3 has 17 residues. V lost 4 bases and J lost 2; bases outside the gene matches: 8. The CDR3 sequence: CASSCPGQGALNYGYTF. The CDR3 DNA reads as TGTGCCAGCAGCTGCCCGGGACAGGGGGCCTTGAACTATGGCTACACCTTC.

This clonotype was recorded at least ten times. The rearrangement links TRBV5-1 to TRBJ2-7; TRBD1 matches 7 bases. Germline CDR1 is SGHRS and CDR2 is YFSETQ. V trimming: 0 bases; J trimming: 1 base; junction bases outside the gene matches: 4. This CDR3 is 15 amino acids long. The CDR3 DNA is TGCGCCAGCAGCTTGGCCCTGGGACAGTCCTACGAGCAGTACTTC. Amino acids: CASSLALGQSYEQYF.

This chain uses TRBV10-3 with TRBJ2-1; D tentatively reads TRBD1 or TRBD2 (6 bases each). V lost 10 bases and J 5 bases, leaving 18 bases between the germline ends. The length of the CDR3 is 14 residues. The germline V gene encodes CDR1 ENHRY and CDR2 SYGVKD. DNA for the CDR3: TGTGCCAGCTCCCGGGCGGGACAAAACAATGAGCAGTTCTTC. Translation gives CASSRAGQNNEQFF.

This clonotype has ten or more counts. This sequence joins TRBV11-2 and TRBJ1-1; possibly TRBD1 for D (5 bases). Germline V gene sequence: CDR1 SGHAT, CDR2 FQNNGV. Trimming stripped 1 base from V and 1 base from J, with 7 bases between. The CDR3 runs to 14 residues. The CDR3 DNA reads TGTGCCAGCAGCTTAGTGACAGCGAACACTGAAGCTTTCTTT. Its translation is CASSLVTANTEAFF.

The chain has TRBV9 and TRBJ2-7, with 7 positions matching TRBD2. This CDR3 is built from 13 residues. V lost 2 bases, J lost 4 bases, and 3 bases stayed unmatched. Germline CDR1 is SGDLS and CDR2 is YYNGEE. CDR3 DNA sequence: TGTGCCAGCAGCGTCGGACTAGAGTACGAGCAGTACTTC. Its translation: CASSVGLEYEQYF.

The chain joins TRBV7-2 to TRBJ1-2; a possible D gene is TRBD1 (5 bases). CDR1 SGHTA and CDR2 FQGNSA come from the germline V gene. The CDR3 contains 14 residues. Trimming left V 6 bases short and J 0 bases short, with 11 bases between. In DNA form, the CDR3 reads TGTGCCAGCAGGGAGGACACCACTAACTATGGCTACACCTTC. Protein product: CASREDTTNYGYTF.

With regard to this clonotype: An end of the junction differs from the germline gene, which may be a read error. This chain connects TRBV7-8 to TRBJ2-7, with TRBD1 matching 8 bases. The CDR3 spans 14 residues. The germline V gene has CDR1 SGHVS and CDR2 FQNEAQ. DNA of the CDR3: TGTGCCGGCAGCTTAACAGGGGGGAGCTACGAGCAGTACTTC. It specifies CAGSLTGGSYEQYF.

This sequence joins TRBV12-3 or TRBV12-4 and TRBJ2-7; either TRBD1 or TRBD2 may fit D (5 bases each). V shed 7 bases and J shed 8 bases, with 12 bases lying between them. The CDR3 runs to 11 residues. The CDR3 sequence is CASTVEGQQYF. For the CDR3, the DNA is TGTGCCAGCACCGTAGAGGGGCAGCAGTACTTC.

This chain links TRBV7-3 with TRBJ1-1; D possibly corresponds to TRBD1 (5 bases). CDR1 SGHTA and CDR2 FQGTGA come from the germline V gene. The CDR3 contains 14 residues. Trimming took 4 bases from V and 6 from J, leaving 15 bases between them. The CDR3 loop is CASSSSGQMSEAFF. CDR3 bases: TGTGCCAGCAGCTCATCGGGGCAGATGTCTGAAGCTTTCTTT.

V and J are TRBV7-3 and TRBJ2-7; possible D gene TRBD1, 6 bases. The J call may be in error: the DNA end matches TRBJ2-1 better. Germline CDR1 and CDR2: SGHTA and FQGTGA. The CDR3 extends over 11 amino acids. The CDR3 loop is CASSGGHEQFF. CDR3 bases: TGTGCCAGCAGTGGGGGCCATGAGCAGTTCTTC.

In its sample, this clonotype was seen many times. CDR3 coding DNA: TGTGCCAGCAGCGAGGGAGCAGGGCGTCGGCAGTACTTC. Encoded protein: CASSEGAGRRQYF. V gene TRBV9 combines with J gene TRBJ2-7; D may match TRBD1 or TRBD2 (5 bases each). From germline, CDR1 is SGDLS and CDR2 YYNGEE. This CDR3 region has 13 residues. V was clipped by 3 bases and J by 9 bases, with 16 bases between them. The complete variable domain, with remaining parts taken from reference TRBV9 and TRBJ2-7, reads DSGVTQTPKHLITATGQRVTLRCSPRSGDLSVYWYQQSLDQGLQFLIQYYNGEERAKGNILERFSAQQFPDLHSELNLSSLELGDSALYFCASSEGAGRRQYFGPGTRLTVT.

V is TRBV4-3 and J is TRBJ1-5; no clear D. Trimming shortened V by 0 bases and J by 7 bases, and 19 bases separated the two germline ends. The CDR3 has 17 amino acids. CDR1 and CDR2 (germline): LGHNA, YSLEER. CDR3 protein: CASSQEERQYVWQPQHF. Here the CDR3 DNA reads TGCGCCAGCAGCCAAGAGGAAAGGCAGTATGTTTGGCAGCCCCAGCATTTT.

V and J are TRBV9 and TRBJ1-2, with 9 positions matching TRBD1. Per the germline V gene, CDR1 is SGDLS and CDR2 is YYNGEE. The CDR3 has 15 residues. The CDR3, as DNA: TGTGCTAGCCCCCCGGGACAGGGATTATTCTATGGCTACACCTTC. Translation: CASPPGQGLFYGYTF.

CDR3 nucleotides: TGCAGTGCCAGAAGGGGGACCCCAGGGCACGAGCAGTACTTC. It is translated as CSARRGTPGHEQYF. The V gene is TRBV20-1, the J gene TRBJ2-7; perhaps TRBD1 as D (6 bases). This CDR3 has 14 residues. The V gene's germline CDR1 is DFQATT and CDR2 SNEGSKA (reference sequence). The V end lost 6 bases, the J end lost 5 bases, and 20 bases lay between the germline ends.

This clonotype was counted between two and nine times. The chain recombines TRBV2 with TRBJ1-6; D remains unclear. Trimming took 6 bases from V and 6 from J, leaving 18 bases between them. The germline CDR1 and CDR2 sequences are SNHLY and FYNNEI. This CDR3 contains 16 residues. CDR3 sequence (DNA): TGTGCCAGCAGACCTCGAGGTCTGGAGCTTAATTCACCCCTCCACTTT. Protein sequence: CASRPRGLELNSPLHF.

This clonotype showed up just once. It may be a read error: a sequence one base away is much more abundant. The V and J genes are TRBV19 and TRBJ1-5, with a weak D call TRBD1 (5 bases). Germline assignment: CDR1 LNHDA and CDR2 SQIVND (reference sequence). The V end lost 5 bases, the J end lost 0 bases, and 11 bases lay between the germline ends. This CDR3 comprises 15 residues. The CDR3 sequence is CASSVRTYSNQPQHF. The CDR3 DNA is TGTGCCAGTAGTGTACGGACATATAGCAATCAGCCCCAGCATTTT.

In its sample, this clonotype was seen many times. The CDR3 protein is CATSGKWENYQETQYF. The CDR3 nucleotides read TGTGCCACCAGTGGCAAATGGGAGAACTACCAAGAGACCCAGTACTTC. V usage is TRBV24-1 and J usage is TRBJ2-5; possible D gene TRBD2, 5 bases. V gave up 5 bases and J gave up 0 bases, with 15 bases separating them. This CDR3 comprises 16 residues. From germline, CDR1 is KGHDR and CDR2 SFDVKD.

The chain employs TRBV2 and TRBJ2-7, with D tentatively TRBD2 (7 bases). Germline-derived CDR1 and CDR2 are SNHLY and FYNNEI. With 6 bases removed from V and 2 bases from J, the gap between germline ends came to 17 bases. This CDR3 has 15 residues. CDR3: CASSRGGGHAYEQYF. CDR3 DNA: TGTGCCAGCAGCCGCGGCGGGGGACACGCCTACGAGCAGTACTTC.